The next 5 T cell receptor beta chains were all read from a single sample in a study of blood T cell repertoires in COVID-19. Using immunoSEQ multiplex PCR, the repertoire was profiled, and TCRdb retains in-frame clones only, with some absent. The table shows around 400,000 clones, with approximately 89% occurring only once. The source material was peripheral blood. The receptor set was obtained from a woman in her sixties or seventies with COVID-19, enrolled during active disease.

CDR3 region: CASSLSSPGGEEKLFF. CDR3 coding DNA: TGTGCCAGCAGCCTATCATCCCCAGGGGGCGAAGAAAAACTGTTTTTT. The rearrangement joins TRBV27 to TRBJ1-4, with TRBD1 matching over 8 bases. This CDR3 comprises 16 residues. Germline assignment: CDR1 MNHEY and CDR2 SMNVEV (reference sequence). V lost 6 bases and J lost 8; bases outside the gene matches: 14.

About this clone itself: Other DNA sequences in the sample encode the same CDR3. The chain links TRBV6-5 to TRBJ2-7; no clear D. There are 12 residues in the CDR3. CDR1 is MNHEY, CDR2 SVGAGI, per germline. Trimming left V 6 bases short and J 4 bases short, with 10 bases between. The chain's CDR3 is CASSRDSYEQYF. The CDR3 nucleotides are TGTGCCAGCAGCCGAGATTCTTACGAGCAGTACTTC.

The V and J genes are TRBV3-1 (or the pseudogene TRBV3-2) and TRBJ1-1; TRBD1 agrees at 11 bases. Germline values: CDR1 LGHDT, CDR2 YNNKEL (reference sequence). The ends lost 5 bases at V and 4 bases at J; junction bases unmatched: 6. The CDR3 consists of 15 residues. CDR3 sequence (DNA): TGTGCCAGCAGCTTTCGGACAGGGGGCTCCACTGAAGCTTTCTTT. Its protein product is CASSFRTGGSTEAFF.

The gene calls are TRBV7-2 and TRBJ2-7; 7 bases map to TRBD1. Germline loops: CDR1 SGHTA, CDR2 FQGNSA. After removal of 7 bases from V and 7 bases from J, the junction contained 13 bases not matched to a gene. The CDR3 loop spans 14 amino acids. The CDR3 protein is CASTDRARVGEQYF. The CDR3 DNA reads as TGTGCCAGCACAGACAGGGCCAGAGTGGGGGAGCAGTACTTC.

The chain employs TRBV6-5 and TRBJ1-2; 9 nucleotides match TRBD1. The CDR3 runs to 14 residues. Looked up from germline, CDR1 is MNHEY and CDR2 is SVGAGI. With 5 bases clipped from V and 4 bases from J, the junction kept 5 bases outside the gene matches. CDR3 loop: CASSTRTGVYGYTF. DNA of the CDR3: TGTGCCAGCAGTACAAGGACAGGGGTCTATGGCTACACCTTC.